A single sample gave rise to the 6 T cell receptor beta chains below, sequenced in a study of T cells in Graves' hyperthyroidism and ophthalmopathy. Authors of the study amplified TCR beta CDR3 regions from RNA transcripts. The HTBI primer set drove a first-round RT-PCR of the TCR CDR3. TCRdb itself ran the multiplex PCR reads through MiXCR, one entry per CDR3 protein. The sample has hundreds of thousands of distinct CDR3 sequences, 20% to 25% seen once. What was sequenced was blood. These TCRs come from a man aged 25-45 years with Graves' ophthalmopathy.

The V gene is TRBV12-3 or TRBV12-4, the J gene TRBJ1-4; no firm D call. The CDR3 is 14 residues long. Trimming shortened V by 1 base and J by 5 bases, and 8 bases separated the two germline ends. The CDR3 nucleotides read TGTGCCAGCAGTTTAGAGCAGCCAAATGAAAAACTGTTTTTT. Amino acids: CASSLEQPNEKLFF.

This clonotype was seen more than once but under ten times. The chain employs TRBV19 and TRBJ2-5, with D possibly TRBD1 on 6 matching bases. This CDR3 spans 14 amino acids. Trimming removed 2 bases at V and 5 bases at J, with 12 bases between. Germline V gene data show CDR1 as LNHDA and CDR2 as SQIVND (reference sequence). CDR3 protein: CASSIQGMEETQYF. CDR3 DNA sequence: TGTGCCAGTAGTATACAGGGGATGGAGGAGACCCAGTACTTC. The full variable domain, its missing parts supplied by reference TRBV19 and TRBJ2-5, is DGGITQSPKYLFRKEGQNVTLSCEQNLNHDAMYWYRQDPGQGLRLIYYSQIVNDFQKGDIAEGYSVSREKKESFPLTVTSAQKNPTAFYLCASSIQGMEETQYFGPGTRLLVL.

This clonotype was observed at least ten times. This rearrangement joins TRBV3-1 to TRBJ1-4; TRBD1 might be the D (6 bases). V was clipped by 3 bases and J by 3 bases, with 14 bases between them. Germline CDR1 is LGHDT and CDR2 is YNNKEL (reference sequence). The length of the CDR3 is 16 residues. The CDR3 loop reads CASSHGQFMANEKLFF. The CDR3 DNA reads as TGTGCCAGCAGCCACGGACAGTTCATGGCTAATGAAAAACTGTTTTTT. The whole variable domain, filled in from reference TRBV3-1 and TRBJ1-4, reads DTAVSQTPKYLVTQMGNDKSIKCEQNLGHDTMYWYKQDSKKFLKIMFSYNNKELIINETVPNRFSPKSPDKAHLNLHINSLELGDSAVYFCASSHGQFMANEKLFFGSGTQLSVL.

This clonotype was counted only a few times. The genes are TRBV20-1 and TRBJ2-1; D unclear. Between the trimmed V and J ends, which lost 4 bases and 3 bases, there was a span of 13 bases. Germline CDR1 is DFQATT and CDR2 is SNEGSKA (reference sequence). The CDR3 extends over 14 amino acids. The CDR3 protein is CSAIAGNSYNEQFF. The CDR3, as DNA: TGCAGTGCTATTGCTGGGAACAGCTACAATGAGCAGTTCTTC.

This clonotype showed up many times. The V and J genes are TRBV7-9 and TRBJ1-1; D remains unclear. V was shortened by 0 bases and J by 2 bases, with 7 bases between the two germline ends. CDR1 is SEHNR, CDR2 FQNEAQ, per germline (reference sequence). The CDR3 is made up of 14 amino acids. The CDR3 nucleotides read TGTGCCAGCAGCTTAGCCAACACCAACACTGAAGCTTTCTTT. Its translation: CASSLANTNTEAFF.

The chain links TRBV14 to TRBJ1-4; 8 positions match TRBD1. In germline, CDR1 is SGHDN, CDR2 FVKESK. There are 15 residues in the CDR3. V was clipped by 1 base and J by 10 bases; unmatched bases: 8. The DNA of the CDR3 is TGTGCCAGCAGCCAAGTCGTTGACAGGGGTGGAAAACTGTTTTTT. Translating it yields CASSQVVDRGGKLFF.